This T cell receptor (beta chain) was sequenced during a study of T cell responses to AZD1222 COVID-19 vaccine. Study observations and caveats: After the peak T cell response, and only then, were repertoires sampled.

Notes on this clone: Its antigen is still unknown.

This CDR3 region has 15 residues. Germline lookup yields CDR1 GTSNPN and CDR2 SVGIG (reference sequence). V gave up 0 bases and J gave up 1 base; unmatched junction bases: 5. The repertoire was sequenced with immunoSEQ multiplex PCR; TCRdb's copy has only in-frame clones and lacks some. The table has 40,000 to 55,000 clones, approximately 90% seen once; the top ten hold 1.1%. The gene calls are TRBV30 and TRBJ1-1, with 7 positions matching TRBD1. Specimen: peripheral blood, collected 28 days after the second AZD1222 dose. The sequence came from an adult who received the AZD1222 COVID-19 vaccine. As DNA, the CDR3 is TGTGCCTGGAGTGTACGGGCAGGGGGGAACACTGAAGCTTTCTTT. Translating it yields CAWSVRAGGNTEAFF.